The following is a T cell receptor (beta chain) sequence with its context. Its matching antigen is unknown. The CDR3 contains 19 residues. Germline-derived CDR1 and CDR2 are SGHNT and YYREEE (reference sequence). V lost 4 bases, J lost 5 bases, and 27 bases lay in between. The data stem from a study of a mutant IDH1 vaccine in newly diagnosed glioma. About the research overall: The start of vaccination came 4-6 weeks after radiotherapy alone, or with temozolomide cycles. Regarding the study as a whole: Most patients, 90% to 95%, showed vaccine-induced immune responses.

Sample time point: week 47, end of study. Topical imiquimod accompanied each vaccine dose, which consisted of 300 ug of mutant IDH1 20-mer peptide. Only in-frame clones appear in the TCRdb table, and some are missing; sequencing was by immunoSEQ multiplex PCR. The top ten clones hold about 4.3% of a sample with about 46,000 clones, roughly 84% of them seen once. The source was PBMCs, collected from a glioma patient whose treatment included an IDH1 peptide vaccine. This chain links TRBV5-4 with TRBJ2-2; D may be TRBD1 (5 bases). The clonotype comes from a woman aged 30 to 39 with glioma. Some clones in this sample may be carry-over from other donors' samples. The CDR3 spells CASSHGQIRPKTRTGELFF. CDR3 in DNA: TGTGCCAGCAGCCATGGACAAATTCGTCCTAAAACGAGGACCGGGGAGCTGTTTTTT.